This TCR beta chain was obtained from a study of blood T cell repertoires in COVID-19. In the authors' workflow: By means of reference gene primer amplification, nucleated cell counts were estimated. Some clones are missing from TCRdb's copy, which holds only in-frame ones; the method was immunoSEQ multiplex PCR. That table gives V, J and clone size, and the DNA gave D and trimming. The sample gives around 300,000 clones, approximately 89% of which show up once; about 1.5% is in the top ten. CDR3 length: 9 residues. The sample comprised peripheral blood. The TCR comes from a woman in her twenties or thirties with COVID-19, enrolled during active disease. The genes are TRBV21-1 and TRBJ2-3; no DNA check was done on the table's D call, TRBD2. TRBV21-1 is marked as a pseudogene. CDR3 sequence: CASTDTQYF. For the CDR3, the DNA is TGTGCCAGCACGGATACGCAGTATTTT.